Sequencing of this TCR beta chain was carried out in a study of blood T cell repertoires in COVID-19. Study-level information: COVID-19 samples from acute and convalescent phases originated in the United States, Italy and Spain.

CDR1 and CDR2 (germline): SGHKS, YYEKEE (reference sequence). The J segment lost 1 base and the V segment lost 3 bases, leaving 6 bases of the junction unmatched. CDR3 length: 15 amino acids. The repertoire was sequenced with immunoSEQ multiplex PCR; TCRdb's copy has only in-frame clones and lacks some. This table holds under 350,000 clones, over 75% found once. What was sequenced was peripheral blood. The TCR originated in a human donor in a cohort sampled during active COVID-19. The gene calls are TRBV5-5 and TRBJ2-7; 8 bases are shared with TRBD1. For the CDR3, the DNA is TGTGCCAGCAGCTCCCCGGGACAGGCTTCCTACGAGCAGTACTTC. Translating gives CASSSPGQASYEQYF.